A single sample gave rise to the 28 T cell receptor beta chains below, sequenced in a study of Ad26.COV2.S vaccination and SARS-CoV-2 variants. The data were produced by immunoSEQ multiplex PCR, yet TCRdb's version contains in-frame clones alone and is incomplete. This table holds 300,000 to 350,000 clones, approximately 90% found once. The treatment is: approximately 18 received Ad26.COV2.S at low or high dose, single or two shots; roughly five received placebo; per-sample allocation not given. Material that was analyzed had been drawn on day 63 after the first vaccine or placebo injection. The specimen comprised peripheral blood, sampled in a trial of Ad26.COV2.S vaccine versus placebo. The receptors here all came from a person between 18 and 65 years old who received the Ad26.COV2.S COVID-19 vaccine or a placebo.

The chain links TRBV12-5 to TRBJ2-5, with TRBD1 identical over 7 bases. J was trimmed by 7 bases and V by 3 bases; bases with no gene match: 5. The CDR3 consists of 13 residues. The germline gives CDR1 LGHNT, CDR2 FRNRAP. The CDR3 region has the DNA TGTGCTAGTGGTTTAGCAGGGGGTTTGACCCAGTACTTC. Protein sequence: CASGLAGGLTQYF.

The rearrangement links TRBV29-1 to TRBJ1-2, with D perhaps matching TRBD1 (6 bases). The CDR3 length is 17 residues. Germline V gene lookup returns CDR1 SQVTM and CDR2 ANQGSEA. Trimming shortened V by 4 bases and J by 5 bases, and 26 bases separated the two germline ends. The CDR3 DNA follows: TGCAGCGTTGGGGATAGACAGGTCTTCTCCCCCGAGTATGGCTACACCTTC. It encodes CSVGDRQVFSPEYGYTF.

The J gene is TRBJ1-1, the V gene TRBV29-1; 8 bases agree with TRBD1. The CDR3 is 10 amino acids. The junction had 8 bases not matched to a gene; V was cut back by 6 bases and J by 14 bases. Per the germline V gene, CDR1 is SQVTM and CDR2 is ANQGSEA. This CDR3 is CSVSTGEFFF. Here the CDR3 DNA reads TGCAGCGTATCGACAGGGGAGTTCTTCTTT.

CDR3 in DNA: TGTGCCTGGAGTCTTGTCAGTGAGCAGTTCTTC. It translates to CAWSLVSEQFF. The rearrangement uses TRBV30 and TRBJ2-1; no definite D call. This CDR3 comprises 11 residues. Germline V gives CDR1 GTSNPN, CDR2 SVGIG (reference sequence). V gave up 2 bases and J gave up 9 bases, with 8 bases separating them.

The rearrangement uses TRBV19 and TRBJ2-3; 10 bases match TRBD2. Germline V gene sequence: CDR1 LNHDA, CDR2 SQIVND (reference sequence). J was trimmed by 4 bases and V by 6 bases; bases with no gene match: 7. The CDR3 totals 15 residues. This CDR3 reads CASSYASGSADTQYF. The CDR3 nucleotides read TGTGCCAGTAGCTACGCTAGCGGGAGCGCAGATACGCAGTATTTT.

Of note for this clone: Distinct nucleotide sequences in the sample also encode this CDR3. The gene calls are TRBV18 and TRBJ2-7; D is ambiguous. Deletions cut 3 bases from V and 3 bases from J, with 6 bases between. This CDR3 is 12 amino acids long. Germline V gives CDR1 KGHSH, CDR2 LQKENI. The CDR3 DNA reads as TGTGCCAGCTCACCGGGGAACTACGAGCAGTACTTC. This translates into CASSPGNYEQYF.

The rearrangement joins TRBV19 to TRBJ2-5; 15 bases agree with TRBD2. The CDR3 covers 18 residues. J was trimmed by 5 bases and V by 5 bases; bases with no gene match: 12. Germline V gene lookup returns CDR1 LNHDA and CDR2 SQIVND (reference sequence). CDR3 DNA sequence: TGTGCCAGTAGTCTCCAGGGACTAGCGGGGGGCCAAGTTGAGACCCAGTACTTC. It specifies CASSLQGLAGGQVETQYF.

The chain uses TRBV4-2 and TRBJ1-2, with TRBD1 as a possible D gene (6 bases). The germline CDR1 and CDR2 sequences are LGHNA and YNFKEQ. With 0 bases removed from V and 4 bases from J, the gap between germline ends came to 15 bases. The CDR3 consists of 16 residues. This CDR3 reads CASSQEGGRQSYGYTF. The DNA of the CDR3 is TGTGCCAGCAGCCAAGAGGGGGGCCGACAGTCCTATGGCTACACCTTC.

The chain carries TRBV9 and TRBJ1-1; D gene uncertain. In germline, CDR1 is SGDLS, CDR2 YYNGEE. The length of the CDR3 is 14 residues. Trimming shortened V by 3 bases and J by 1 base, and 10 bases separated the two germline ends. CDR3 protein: CASSGDLENTEAFF. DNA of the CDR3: TGTGCCAGCAGCGGCGACCTAGAGAACACTGAAGCTTTCTTT.

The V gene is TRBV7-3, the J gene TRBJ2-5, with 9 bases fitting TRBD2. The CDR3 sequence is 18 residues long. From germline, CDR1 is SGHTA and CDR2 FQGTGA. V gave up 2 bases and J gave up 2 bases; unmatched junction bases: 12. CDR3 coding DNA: TGTGCCAGCAGCTTACCGCGATTAGCGGGAGCAGGACAAGAGACCCAGTACTTC. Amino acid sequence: CASSLPRLAGAGQETQYF.

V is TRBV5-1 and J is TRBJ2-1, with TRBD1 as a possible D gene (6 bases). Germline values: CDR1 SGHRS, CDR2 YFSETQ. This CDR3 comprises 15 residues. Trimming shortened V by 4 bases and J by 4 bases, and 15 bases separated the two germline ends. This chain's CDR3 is CASSQDRILYNEQFF. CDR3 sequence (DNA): TGCGCCAGCAGCCAGGACAGAATTTTGTACAATGAGCAGTTCTTC.

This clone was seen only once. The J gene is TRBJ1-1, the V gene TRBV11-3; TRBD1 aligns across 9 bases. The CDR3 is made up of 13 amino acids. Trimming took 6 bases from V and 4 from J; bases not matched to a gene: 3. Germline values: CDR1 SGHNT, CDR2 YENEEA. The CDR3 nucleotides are TGTGCCAGCAGAGAGACAGGGGGCACTGAAGCTTTCTTT. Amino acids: CASRETGGTEAFF. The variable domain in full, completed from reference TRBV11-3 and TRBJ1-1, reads EAGVVQSPRYKIIEKKQPVAFWCNPISGHNTLYWYLQNLGQGPELLIRYENEEAVDDSQLPKDRFSAERLKGVDSTLKIQPAELGDSAVYLCASRETGGTEAFFGQGTRLTVV.

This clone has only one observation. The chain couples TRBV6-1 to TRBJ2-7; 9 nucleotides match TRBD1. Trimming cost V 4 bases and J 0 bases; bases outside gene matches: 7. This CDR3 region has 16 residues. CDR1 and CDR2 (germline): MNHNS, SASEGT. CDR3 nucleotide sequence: TGTGCCAGCAGTGTCTCCGGGACAGGGAGCTCCTACGAGCAGTACTTC. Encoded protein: CASSVSGTGSSYEQYF.

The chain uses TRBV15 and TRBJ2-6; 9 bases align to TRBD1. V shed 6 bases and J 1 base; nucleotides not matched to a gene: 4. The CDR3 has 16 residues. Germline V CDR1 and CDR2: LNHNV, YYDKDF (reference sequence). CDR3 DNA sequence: TGTGCCACCAGGAACAGGGGGCGTTCTGGGGCCAACGTCCTGACTTTC. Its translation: CATRNRGRSGANVLTF.

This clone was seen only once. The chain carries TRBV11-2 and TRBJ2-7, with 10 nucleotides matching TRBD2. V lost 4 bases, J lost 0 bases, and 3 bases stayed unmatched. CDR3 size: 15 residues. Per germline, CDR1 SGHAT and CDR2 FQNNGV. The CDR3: CASSSWTSGSYEQYF. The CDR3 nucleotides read TGTGCCAGCAGCTCCTGGACTAGCGGCTCCTACGAGCAGTACTTC. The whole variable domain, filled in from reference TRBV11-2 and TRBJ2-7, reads EAGVAQSPRYKIIEKRQSVAFWCNPISGHATLYWYQQILGQGPKLLIQFQNNGVVDDSQLPKDRFSAERLKGVDSTLKIQPAKLEDSAVYLCASSSWTSGSYEQYFGPGTRLTVT.

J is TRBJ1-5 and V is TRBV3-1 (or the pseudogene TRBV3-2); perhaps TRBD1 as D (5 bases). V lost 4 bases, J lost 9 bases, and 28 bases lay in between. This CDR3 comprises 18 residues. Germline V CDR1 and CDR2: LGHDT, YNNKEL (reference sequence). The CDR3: CASSRERKARAPRWPQHF. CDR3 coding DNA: TGTGCCAGCAGCCGAGAAAGAAAGGCCAGGGCCCCCCGATGGCCCCAGCATTTT.

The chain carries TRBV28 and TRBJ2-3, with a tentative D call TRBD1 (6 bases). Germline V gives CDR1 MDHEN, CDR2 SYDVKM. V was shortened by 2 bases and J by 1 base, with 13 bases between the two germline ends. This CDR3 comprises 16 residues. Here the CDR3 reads CASSLDTGLGTDTQYF. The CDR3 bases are TGTGCCAGCAGTTTAGACACAGGGTTGGGCACAGATACGCAGTATTTT.

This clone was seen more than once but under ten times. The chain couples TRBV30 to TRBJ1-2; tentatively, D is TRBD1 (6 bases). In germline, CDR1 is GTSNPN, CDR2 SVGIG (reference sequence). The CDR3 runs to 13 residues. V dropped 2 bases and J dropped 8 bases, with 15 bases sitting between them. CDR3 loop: CAWSSGGRGGYTF. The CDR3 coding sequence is TGTGCCTGGAGTTCTGGGGGCCGTGGGGGCTACACCTTC.

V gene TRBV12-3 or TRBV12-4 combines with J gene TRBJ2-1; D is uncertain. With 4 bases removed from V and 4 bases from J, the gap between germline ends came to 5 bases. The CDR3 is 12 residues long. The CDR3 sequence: CASSSEYNEQFF. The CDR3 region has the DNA TGTGCCAGCAGTTCAGAATACAATGAGCAGTTCTTC.

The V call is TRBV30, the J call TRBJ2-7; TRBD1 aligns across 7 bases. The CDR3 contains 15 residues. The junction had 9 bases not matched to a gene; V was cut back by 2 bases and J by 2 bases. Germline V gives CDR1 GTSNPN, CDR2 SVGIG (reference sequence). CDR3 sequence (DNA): TGTGCCTGGAGTCCGCCCGGGACAGTTCCCTACGAGCAGTACTTC. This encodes CAWSPPGTVPYEQYF.

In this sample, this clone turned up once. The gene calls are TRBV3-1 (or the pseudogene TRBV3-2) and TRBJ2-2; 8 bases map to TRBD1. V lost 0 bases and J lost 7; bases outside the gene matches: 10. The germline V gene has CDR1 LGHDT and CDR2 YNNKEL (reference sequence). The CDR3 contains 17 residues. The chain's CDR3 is CASSQDKAGGAVGELFF. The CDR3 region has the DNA TGTGCCAGCAGCCAAGATAAGGCAGGGGGCGCCGTCGGGGAGCTGTTTTTT.

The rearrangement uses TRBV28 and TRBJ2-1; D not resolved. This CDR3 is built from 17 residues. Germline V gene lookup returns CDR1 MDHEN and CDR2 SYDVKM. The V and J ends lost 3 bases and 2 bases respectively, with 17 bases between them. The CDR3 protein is CASSLFPQGLAYNEQFF. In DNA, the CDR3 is TGTGCCAGCAGTTTGTTTCCCCAAGGCTTAGCCTACAATGAGCAGTTCTTC. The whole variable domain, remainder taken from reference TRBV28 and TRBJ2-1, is DVKVTQSSRYLVKRTGEKVFLECVQDMDHENMFWYRQDPGLGLRLIYFSYDVKMKEKGDIPEGYSVSREKKERFSLILESASTNQTSMYLCASSLFPQGLAYNEQFFGPGTRLTVL.

CDR3 bases: TGTGCCAGCAGCCAAGATCTAGGGGGAGAGAGAGAGCAGTACTTC. This translates into CASSQDLGGEREQYF. The chain uses TRBV4-2 and TRBJ2-7; D is possibly TRBD1 (6 bases). Per the germline V gene, CDR1 is LGHNA and CDR2 is YNFKEQ. The CDR3 sequence is 15 residues long. The germline V and J ends were trimmed by 0 bases and 7 bases, with 16 bases remaining between them.

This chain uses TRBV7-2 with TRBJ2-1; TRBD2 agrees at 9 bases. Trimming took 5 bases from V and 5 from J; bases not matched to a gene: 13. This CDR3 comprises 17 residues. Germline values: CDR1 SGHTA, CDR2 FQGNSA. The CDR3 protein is CASSNTRMGLADNEQFF. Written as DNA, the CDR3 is TGTGCCAGCAGCAATACACGAATGGGACTAGCCGACAATGAGCAGTTCTTC.

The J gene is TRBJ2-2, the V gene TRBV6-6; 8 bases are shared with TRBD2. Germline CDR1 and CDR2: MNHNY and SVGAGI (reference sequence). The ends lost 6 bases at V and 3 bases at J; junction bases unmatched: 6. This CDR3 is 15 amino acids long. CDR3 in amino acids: CASSPGGGYTGELFF. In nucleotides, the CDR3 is TGTGCCAGCAGCCCGGGGGGGGGCTACACCGGGGAGCTGTTTTTT.

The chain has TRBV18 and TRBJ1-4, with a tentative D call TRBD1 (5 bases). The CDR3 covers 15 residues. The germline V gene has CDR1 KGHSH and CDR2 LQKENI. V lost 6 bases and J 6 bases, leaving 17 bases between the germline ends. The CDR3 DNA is TGTGCCAGCTCGCCCCGAGTCAGGGACGATGAAAAACTGTTTTTT. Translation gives CASSPRVRDDEKLFF.

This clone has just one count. The CDR3 region has the DNA TGTGCCAGTAGTCTTACCAGGGACAGGCGATTCTCGAACACCGGGGAGCTGTTTTTT. It encodes CASSLTRDRRFSNTGELFF. V and J are TRBV19 and TRBJ2-2; 8 positions match TRBD1. The CDR3 is 19 residues long. CDR1 and CDR2 (germline): LNHDA, SQIVND (reference sequence). Trimming took 5 bases from V and 0 from J; bases not matched to a gene: 14.

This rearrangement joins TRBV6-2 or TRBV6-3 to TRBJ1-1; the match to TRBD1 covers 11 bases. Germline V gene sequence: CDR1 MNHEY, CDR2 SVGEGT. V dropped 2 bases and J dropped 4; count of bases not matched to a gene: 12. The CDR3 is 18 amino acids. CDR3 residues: CASSYGDRGFWLGTEAFF. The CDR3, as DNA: TGTGCCAGCAGTTACGGGGACAGGGGGTTCTGGTTGGGCACTGAAGCTTTCTTT.